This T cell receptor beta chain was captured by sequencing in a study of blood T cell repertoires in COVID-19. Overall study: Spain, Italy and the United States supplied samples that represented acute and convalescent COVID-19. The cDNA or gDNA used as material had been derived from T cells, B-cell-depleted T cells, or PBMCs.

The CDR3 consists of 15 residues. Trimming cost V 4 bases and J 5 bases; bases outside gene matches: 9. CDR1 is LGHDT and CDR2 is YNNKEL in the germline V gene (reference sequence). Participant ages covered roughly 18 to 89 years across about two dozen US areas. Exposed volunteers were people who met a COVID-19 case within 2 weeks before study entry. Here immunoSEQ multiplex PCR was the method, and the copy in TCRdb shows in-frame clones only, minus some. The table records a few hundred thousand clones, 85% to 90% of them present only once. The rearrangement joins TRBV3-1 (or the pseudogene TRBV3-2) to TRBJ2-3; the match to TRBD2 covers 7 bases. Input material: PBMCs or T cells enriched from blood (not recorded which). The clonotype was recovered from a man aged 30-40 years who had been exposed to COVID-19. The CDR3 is CASSRALAGIDTQYF. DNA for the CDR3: TGTGCCAGCAGCCGGGCTTTAGCGGGCATAGATACGCAGTATTTT.